This entry features one TCR beta chain sequence. The sample originates from a study of blood T cell repertoires in COVID-19. Turning to the study itself: Specimens from acute and convalescent COVID-19 originated in the United States, Italy and Spain. PBMCs, B-cell-depleted T cells, or T cells provided the cDNA or gDNA that made up the material.

In the original analysis: It was from reference gene primer amplification that nucleated cell counts were estimated. The assay was immunoSEQ multiplex PCR, and TCRdb's table has in-frame clones only and misses some. The V and J calls and the clone size are those of that table, but D and trimming were determined from the DNA. The sample has tens of thousands of clones, around 90% seen once. Sequencing was carried out using peripheral blood. The TCR originated in a man between 50 and 59 years old with acute or convalescent COVID-19.

CDR3 sequence reads: CASKVRGQSKMNTEAFF. CDR3 nucleotides: TGTGCCAGTAAGGTCCGGGGACAGTCTAAAATGAACACTGAAGCTTTCTTT. V gene TRBV19 combines with J gene TRBJ1-1; 7 positions match TRBD1. The CDR3 sequence is 17 residues long. V trimming: 7 bases; J trimming: 0 bases; junction bases outside the gene matches: 14. Germline-derived CDR1 and CDR2 are LNHDA and SQIVND (reference sequence).